These 18 T cell receptor beta chains came from one sample sequenced in a study of T-cell reconstitution after alpha-beta-depleted transplantation in children. Unique molecular identifiers were used to barcode this TCRbeta library. Each CDR3 protein is one row after TCRdb ran MiXCR on the PCR reads. The sample contains around 670,000 distinct CDR3 sequences, roughly 14% of which appear only once. The sample in question was PBMCs, obtained before TCRalphabeta/CD19-depleted stem cell transplant. These TCRs come from a girl aged 2-15 years with congenital amegakaryocytic thrombocytopenia, due to receive a stem cell transplant.

This clonotype was picked up many times. The J gene is TRBJ2-1, the V gene TRBV7-9, with unresolved D. Germline loops: CDR1 SEHNR, CDR2 FQNEAQ (reference sequence). This CDR3 comprises 15 residues. V was trimmed by 5 bases and J by 4 bases, leaving 15 bases between them. DNA of the CDR3: TGTGCCAGCAGCCCCAACATGGGGTTATACAATGAGCAGTTCTTC. Its translation: CASSPNMGLYNEQFF.

The gene calls are TRBV5-6 and TRBJ2-7; TRBD2 matches 9 bases. The germline V gene has CDR1 SGHDT and CDR2 YYEEEE. The CDR3 length is 16 residues. V dropped 5 bases and J dropped 2; count of bases not matched to a gene: 11. In nucleotides, the CDR3 is TGTGCCAGCAGGCCCGGATATAGCGGGAGTGCCTACGAGCAGTACTTC. Amino acids: CASRPGYSGSAYEQYF.

J is TRBJ2-6 and V is TRBV11-2, with 8 bases aligning to TRBD1. The CDR3 has 18 residues. V gave up 0 bases and J gave up 2 bases; unmatched junction bases: 6. The germline CDR1 and CDR2 sequences are SGHAT and FQNNGV. This chain's CDR3 is CASSLEGTGRAGANVLTF. Here the CDR3 DNA reads TGTGCCAGCAGCTTAGAGGGGACAGGAAGGGCTGGGGCCAACGTCCTGACTTTC.

The chain carries TRBV2 and TRBJ2-7; 9 bases are shared with TRBD1. This CDR3 region has 19 residues. Germline-derived CDR1 and CDR2 are SNHLY and FYNNEI. The junction had 17 bases not matched to a gene; V was cut back by 5 bases and J by 0 bases. The CDR3 region is CASSRDRVQAGYRSYEQYF. The CDR3 DNA reads TGTGCCAGCAGTCGGGACAGGGTGCAAGCGGGTTATCGCTCCTACGAGCAGTACTTC.

There are many counts of this clonotype. The rearrangement joins TRBV7-9 to TRBJ2-1; no clear D gene. CDR1 and CDR2 from the germline V gene are SEHNR and FQNEAQ (reference sequence). Trimming cost V 1 base and J 4 bases, with 11 bases left between them. The length of the CDR3 is 15 residues. This CDR3 reads CASSLGSRVYNEQFF. CDR3 DNA: TGTGCCAGCAGCTTAGGCTCAAGGGTTTACAATGAGCAGTTCTTC.

This clonotype was seen repeatedly, ten times or more. The V call is TRBV20-1, the J call TRBJ1-2, with D perhaps TRBD1 (5 bases). CDR3 length: 14 amino acids. Germline CDR1 DFQATT, CDR2 SNEGSKA (reference sequence). V was clipped by 0 bases and J by 4 bases, with 12 bases between them. As DNA, the CDR3 is TGCAGTGCTAGAGATCAGGGCAGCAGCTATGGCTACACCTTC. Protein sequence: CSARDQGSSYGYTF.

For the CDR3, the DNA is TGCAGTGCCGTTTCGAAGGAAAATTCACCCCTCCACTTT. Its translation: CSAVSKENSPLHF. This chain links TRBV20-1 with TRBJ1-6; D is uncertain. CDR3 size: 13 residues. CDR1 and CDR2 from the germline V gene are DFQATT and SNEGSKA (reference sequence). Between the trimmed V and J ends, which lost 6 bases and 7 bases, there was a span of 13 bases.

This chain connects TRBV7-9 to TRBJ2-1, with TRBD2 identical over 9 bases. Trimming cost V 3 bases and J 8 bases; bases outside gene matches: 2. The CDR3 has 13 residues. Germline V gives CDR1 SEHNR, CDR2 FQNEAQ (reference sequence). The CDR3 sequence: CASSFSGSHEQFF. In nucleotides, the CDR3 is TGTGCCAGCAGCTTTAGCGGGAGCCATGAGCAGTTCTTC.

In this sample, this clonotype turned up many times. CDR3 amino acids: CSVRPVLNTEAFF. The CDR3 coding sequence is TGCAGCGTTCGGCCGGTTCTGAACACTGAAGCTTTCTTT. The J gene is TRBJ1-1, the V gene TRBV29-1; D is undetermined. Trimming took 5 bases from V and 0 from J, leaving 10 bases between them. CDR1 SQVTM and CDR2 ANQGSEA come from the germline V gene. The CDR3 has 13 amino acids.

The chain has TRBV11-2 and TRBJ2-7; a possible D gene is TRBD2 (5 bases). CDR1 SGHAT and CDR2 FQNNGV come from the germline V gene. Trimming took off 1 base at V and 0 bases at J, with 19 bases between the two ends. This CDR3 spans 18 amino acids. CDR3 DNA: TGTGCCAGCAGCTTAGTTCCTCGGGATTTCTTCTCCTCCTACGAGCAGTACTTC. Its translation: CASSLVPRDFFSSYEQYF.

This clonotype appeared once. Since a much larger clone is just one base distant, this may be a read error. The chain has TRBV20-1 and TRBJ1-1; the D is unclear. The CDR3 contains 11 residues. Germline lookup yields CDR1 DFQATT and CDR2 SNEGSKA (reference sequence). CDR3 sequence (DNA): TGCAGTGCCGGCCTGAAAACTGAAGCTTTCTTT. It is translated as CSAGLKTEAFF.

This clonotype came up many times. The chain recombines TRBV29-1 with TRBJ2-5; D unclear. The CDR3 is 12 amino acids. Per the germline V gene, CDR1 is SQVTM and CDR2 is ANQGSEA. V was shortened by 4 bases and J by 2 bases, with 8 bases between the two germline ends. The CDR3 DNA reads TGCAGCGTTGGTCTACAACAAGAGACCCAGTACTTC. Protein product: CSVGLQQETQYF.

This clonotype has a handful of counts. This rearrangement joins TRBV7-2 to TRBJ1-2; D call uncertain. The CDR3 runs 13 residues. Germline V gene data show CDR1 as SGHTA and CDR2 as FQGNSA. V was clipped by 2 bases and J by 7 bases, with 11 bases between them. CDR3 in DNA: TGTGCCAGCAGCTTATATCTGACAAGTGGCTACACCTTC. Translation: CASSLYLTSGYTF.

V gene TRBV18 combines with J gene TRBJ2-1; unclear D gene. Looked up from germline, CDR1 is KGHSH and CDR2 is LQKENI. V was cut by 5 bases and J by 1 base, with 12 bases left in between. This CDR3 spans 15 amino acids. The CDR3 DNA reads TGTGCCAGCTCAGATGACACCGATTCCTACAATGAGCAGTTCTTC. Amino acids: CASSDDTDSYNEQFF.

This clonotype showed up many times. The rearrangement uses TRBV29-1 and TRBJ1-2; D ambiguous. V lost 2 bases and J lost 4, with 8 bases in between. Looked up from germline, CDR1 is SQVTM and CDR2 is ANQGSEA. The CDR3 spans 12 residues. The CDR3 loop is CSVELKTYGYTF. CDR3 DNA sequence: TGCAGCGTTGAATTAAAGACCTATGGCTACACCTTC. Based on the CDR3 plus reference TRBV29-1 and TRBJ1-2, the full variable domain is SAVISQKPSRDICQRGTSLTIQCQVDSQVTMMFWYRQQPGQSLTLIATANQGSEATYESGFVIDKFPISRPNLTFSTLTVSNMSPEDSSIYLCSVELKTYGYTFGSGTRLTVV.

This clonotype has only a few counts. The V and J genes are TRBV7-2 and TRBJ2-5; 12 bases fit TRBD2. The CDR3 spans 15 residues. The germline CDR1 and CDR2 sequences are SGHTA and FQGNSA. The V gene end was trimmed by 6 bases and the J gene end by 5 bases; junction bases not matched to a gene: 7. CDR3 amino acids: CASRPTSGSFETQYF. The DNA of the CDR3 is TGTGCCAGCAGGCCGACTAGCGGGAGCTTTGAGACCCAGTACTTC.

This clonotype was seen more than once but under ten times. The genes are TRBV11-2 and TRBJ2-7, with TRBD2 as a possible D gene (6 bases). This CDR3 is 19 amino acids long. Germline V gene data show CDR1 as SGHAT and CDR2 as FQNNGV. The V gene lost 5 bases and the J gene lost 4 bases, with 30 bases spanning the gap. The CDR3 protein is CASSHPGGPKRDFKYEQYF. The DNA of the CDR3 is TGTGCCAGCAGCCACCCTGGGGGACCCAAACGGGACTTTAAATACGAGCAGTACTTC.

This clonotype was recorded many times. The chain is built from TRBV12-3 or TRBV12-4 and TRBJ1-1; no reliable D call. Trimming removed 1 base at V and 7 bases at J, with 4 bases between. This CDR3 contains 11 residues. CDR3 in amino acids: CASSLVGEAFF. For the CDR3, the DNA is TGTGCCAGCAGTTTAGTAGGTGAAGCTTTCTTT.